The TCR beta chain described here comes from a study of blood T cell repertoires in COVID-19. Assay: immunoSEQ multiplex PCR; the TCRdb copy retains only in-frame clones and omits some. The sample shows under 150,000 clones, roughly 86% of them seen only once. CDR3 length equals 14 residues. Germline V lookup: CDR1 MDHEN, CDR2 SYDVKM. V dropped 1 base and J dropped 2 bases, with 6 bases sitting between them. The sample taken for sequencing was peripheral blood. This sequence originates from a man aged 45 to 65 with active or convalescent COVID-19. The chain links TRBV28 to TRBJ1-5, with a weak D call TRBD1 (6 bases). The CDR3, as DNA: TGTGCCAGCAGTTTATACAGGGGCAATCAGCCCCAGCATTTT. Amino acids: CASSLYRGNQPQHF.